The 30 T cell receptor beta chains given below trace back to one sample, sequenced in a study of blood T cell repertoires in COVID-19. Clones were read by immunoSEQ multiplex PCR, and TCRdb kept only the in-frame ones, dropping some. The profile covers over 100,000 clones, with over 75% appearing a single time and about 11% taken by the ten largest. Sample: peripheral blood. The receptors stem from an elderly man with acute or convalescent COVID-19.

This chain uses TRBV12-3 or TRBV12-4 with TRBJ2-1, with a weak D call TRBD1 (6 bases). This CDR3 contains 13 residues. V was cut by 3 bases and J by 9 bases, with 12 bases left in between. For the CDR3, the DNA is TGTGCCAGCAGTTTTTCAGGGGCGCTTGAGCAGTTCTTC. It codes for CASSFSGALEQFF.

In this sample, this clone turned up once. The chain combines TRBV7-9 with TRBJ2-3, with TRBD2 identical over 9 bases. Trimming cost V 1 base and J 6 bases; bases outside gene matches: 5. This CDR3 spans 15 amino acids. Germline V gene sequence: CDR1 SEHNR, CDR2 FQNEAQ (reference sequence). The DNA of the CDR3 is TGTGCCAGCAGCTTAGACGGGACTAGCAGTGATACGCAGTATTTT. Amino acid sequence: CASSLDGTSSDTQYF.

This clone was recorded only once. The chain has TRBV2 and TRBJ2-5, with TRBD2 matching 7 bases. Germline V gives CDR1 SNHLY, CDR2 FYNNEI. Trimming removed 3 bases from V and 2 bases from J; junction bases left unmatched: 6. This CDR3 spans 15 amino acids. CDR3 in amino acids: CASSEMGGMQETQYF. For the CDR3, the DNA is TGTGCCAGCAGTGAGATGGGGGGGATGCAAGAGACCCAGTACTTC.

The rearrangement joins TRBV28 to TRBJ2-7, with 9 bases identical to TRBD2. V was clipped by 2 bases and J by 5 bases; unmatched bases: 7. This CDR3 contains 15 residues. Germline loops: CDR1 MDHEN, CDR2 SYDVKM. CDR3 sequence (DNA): TGTGCCAGCAGTTTACGTGGCGGGAGGGGGGACGAGCAGTACTTC. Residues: CASSLRGGRGDEQYF.

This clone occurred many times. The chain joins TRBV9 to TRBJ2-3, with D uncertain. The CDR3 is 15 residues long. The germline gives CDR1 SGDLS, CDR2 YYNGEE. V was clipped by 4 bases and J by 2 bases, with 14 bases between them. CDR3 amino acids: CASSLLPSPTDTQYF. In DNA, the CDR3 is TGTGCCAGCAGCTTACTACCTTCCCCCACAGATACGCAGTATTTT.

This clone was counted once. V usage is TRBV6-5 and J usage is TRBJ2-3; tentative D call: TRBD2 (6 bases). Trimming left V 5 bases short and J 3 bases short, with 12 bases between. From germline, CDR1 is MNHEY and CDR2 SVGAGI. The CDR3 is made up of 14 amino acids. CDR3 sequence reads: CASSTGRETDTQYF. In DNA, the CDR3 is TGTGCCAGCAGTACGGGGCGGGAAACAGATACGCAGTATTTT.

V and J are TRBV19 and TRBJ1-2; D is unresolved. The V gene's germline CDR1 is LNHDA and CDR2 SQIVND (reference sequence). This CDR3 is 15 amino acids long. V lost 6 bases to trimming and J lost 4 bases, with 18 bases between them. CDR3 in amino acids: CASRVAQGSLYGYTF. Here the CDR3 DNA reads TGTGCCAGTAGAGTCGCGCAAGGGAGCCTCTATGGCTACACCTTC. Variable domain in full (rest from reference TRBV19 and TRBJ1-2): DGGITQSPKYLFRKEGQNVTLSCEQNLNHDAMYWYRQDPGQGLRLIYYSQIVNDFQKGDIAEGYSVSREKKESFPLTVTSAQKNPTAFYLCASRVAQGSLYGYTFGSGTRLTVV.

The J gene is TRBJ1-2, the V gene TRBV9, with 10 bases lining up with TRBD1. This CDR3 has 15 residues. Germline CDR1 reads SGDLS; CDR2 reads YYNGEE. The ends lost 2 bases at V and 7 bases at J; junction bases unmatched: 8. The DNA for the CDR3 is TGTGCCAGCAGCGTCGCCGGGACAGGGGAATTTGGCTACACCTTC. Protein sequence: CASSVAGTGEFGYTF.

Here the CDR3 reads CATDRGMSNQPQHF. The CDR3 bases are TGTGCCACTGACAGGGGAATGAGCAATCAGCCCCAGCATTTT. V usage is TRBV19 and J usage is TRBJ1-5, with TRBD1 matching over 8 bases. CDR3 length: 14 amino acids. Germline CDR1 is LNHDA and CDR2 is SQIVND (reference sequence). V trimming: 10 bases; J trimming: 1 base; junction bases outside the gene matches: 6.

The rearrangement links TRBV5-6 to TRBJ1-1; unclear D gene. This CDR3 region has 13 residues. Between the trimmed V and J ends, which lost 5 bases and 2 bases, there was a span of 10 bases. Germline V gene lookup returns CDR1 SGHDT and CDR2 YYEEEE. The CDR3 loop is CASRREVNTEAFF. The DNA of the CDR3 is TGTGCCAGCAGGAGAGAGGTTAACACTGAAGCTTTCTTT.

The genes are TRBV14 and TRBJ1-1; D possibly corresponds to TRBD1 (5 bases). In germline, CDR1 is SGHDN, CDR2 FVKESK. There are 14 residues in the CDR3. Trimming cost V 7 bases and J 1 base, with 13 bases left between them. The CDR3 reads CASNRPGRNTEAFF. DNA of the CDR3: TGTGCCAGCAATCGACCAGGGCGGAACACTGAAGCTTTCTTT.

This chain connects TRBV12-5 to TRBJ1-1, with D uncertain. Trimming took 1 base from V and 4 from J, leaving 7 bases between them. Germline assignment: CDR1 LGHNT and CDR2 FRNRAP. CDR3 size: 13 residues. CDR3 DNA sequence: TGTGCTAGTGGTTTGGCCCCTGTCACTGAAGCTTTCTTT. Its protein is CASGLAPVTEAFF.

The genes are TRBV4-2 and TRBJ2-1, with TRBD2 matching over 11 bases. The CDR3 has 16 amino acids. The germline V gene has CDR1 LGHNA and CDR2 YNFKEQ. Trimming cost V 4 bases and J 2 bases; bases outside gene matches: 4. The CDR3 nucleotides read TGTGCCAGCAGCCTAAATAGCGGGGGGGCCTACAATGAGCAGTTCTTC. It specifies CASSLNSGGAYNEQFF.

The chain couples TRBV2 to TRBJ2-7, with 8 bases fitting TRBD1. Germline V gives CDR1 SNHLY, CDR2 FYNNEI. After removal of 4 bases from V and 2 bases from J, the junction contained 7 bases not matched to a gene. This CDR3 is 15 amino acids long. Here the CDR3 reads CASSGTGTGAYEQYF. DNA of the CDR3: TGTGCCAGCAGTGGAACCGGGACAGGCGCCTACGAGCAGTACTTC.

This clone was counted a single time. CDR3 residues: CASSPFPGQGVSYNEQFF. Written as DNA, the CDR3 is TGTGCCAGCTCACCATTTCCGGGACAGGGAGTTTCCTACAATGAGCAGTTCTTC. This chain uses TRBV18 with TRBJ2-1; 9 nucleotides match TRBD1. Germline V gives CDR1 KGHSH, CDR2 LQKENI. The CDR3 has 18 residues. V lost 2 bases and J lost 1; bases outside the gene matches: 9.

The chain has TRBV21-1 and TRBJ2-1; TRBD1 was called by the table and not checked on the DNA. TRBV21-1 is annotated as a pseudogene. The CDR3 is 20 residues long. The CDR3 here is CASSKGPPLIQDHSYNEQFF. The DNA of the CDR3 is TGTGCCAGCAGCAAAGGGCCTCCCCTGATACAGGACCACTCCTACAATGAGCAGTTCTTC.

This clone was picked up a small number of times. The CDR3 bases are TGTGCCAGCAGCTCTCCTTCTAGGGGGCTCAACTATGGCTACACCTTC. Translation: CASSSPSRGLNYGYTF. The J gene is TRBJ1-2, the V gene TRBV7-9; 7 bases line up with TRBD1. This CDR3 comprises 16 residues. The ends lost 4 bases at V and 2 bases at J; junction bases unmatched: 10. Per germline, CDR1 SEHNR and CDR2 FQNEAQ (reference sequence).

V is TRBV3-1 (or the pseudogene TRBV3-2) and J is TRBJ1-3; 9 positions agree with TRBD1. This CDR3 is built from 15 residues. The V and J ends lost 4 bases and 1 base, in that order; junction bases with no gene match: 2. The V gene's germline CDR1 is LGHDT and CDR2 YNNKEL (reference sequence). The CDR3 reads CASSPGTGSGNTIYF. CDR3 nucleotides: TGTGCCAGCAGCCCCGGGACAGGGTCTGGAAACACCATATATTTT.

The CDR3 coding sequence is TGTGCCAGCAGCCCCGGAAGACAAACCGAATACCACTTT. Its protein is CASSPGRQTEYHF. The J gene is TRBJ1-6, the V gene TRBV11-2; no clear D. Trimming took off 5 bases at V and 18 bases at J, with 20 bases between the two ends. This CDR3 has 13 residues. Germline CDR1 SGHAT, CDR2 FQNNGV.

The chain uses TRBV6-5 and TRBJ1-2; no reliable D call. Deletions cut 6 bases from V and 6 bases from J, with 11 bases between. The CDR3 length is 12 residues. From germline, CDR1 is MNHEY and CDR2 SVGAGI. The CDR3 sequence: CASSRKSHGYTF. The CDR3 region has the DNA TGTGCCAGCAGCCGTAAGAGCCATGGCTACACCTTC.

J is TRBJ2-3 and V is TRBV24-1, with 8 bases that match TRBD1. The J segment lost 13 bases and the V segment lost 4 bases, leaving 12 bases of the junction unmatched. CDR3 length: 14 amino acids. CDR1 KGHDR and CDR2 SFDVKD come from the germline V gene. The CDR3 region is CATSDDGTGGYEYF. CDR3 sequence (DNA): TGTGCCACCAGTGACGACGGGACAGGAGGTTACGAGTATTTT.

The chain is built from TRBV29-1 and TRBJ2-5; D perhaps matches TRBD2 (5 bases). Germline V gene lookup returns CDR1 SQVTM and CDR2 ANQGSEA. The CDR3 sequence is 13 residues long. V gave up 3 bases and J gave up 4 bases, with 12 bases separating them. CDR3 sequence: CSVETLVGETQYF. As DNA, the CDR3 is TGCAGCGTTGAGACACTAGTGGGAGAGACCCAGTACTTC.

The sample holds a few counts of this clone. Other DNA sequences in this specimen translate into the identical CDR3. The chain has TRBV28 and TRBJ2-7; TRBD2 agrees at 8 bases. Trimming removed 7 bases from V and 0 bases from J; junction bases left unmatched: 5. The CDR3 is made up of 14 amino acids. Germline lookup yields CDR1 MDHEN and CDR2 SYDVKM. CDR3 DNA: TGTGCCAGCACCTTAGCGGGGACCTCCTACGAGCAGTACTTC. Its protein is CASTLAGTSYEQYF.

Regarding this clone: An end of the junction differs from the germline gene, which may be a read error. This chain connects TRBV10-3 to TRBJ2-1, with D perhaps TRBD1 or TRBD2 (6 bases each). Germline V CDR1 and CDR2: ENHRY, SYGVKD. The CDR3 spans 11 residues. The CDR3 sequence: CAMSGGREQFF. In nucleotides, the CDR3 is TGTGCCATGAGTGGGGGGCGTGAGCAGTTCTTC.

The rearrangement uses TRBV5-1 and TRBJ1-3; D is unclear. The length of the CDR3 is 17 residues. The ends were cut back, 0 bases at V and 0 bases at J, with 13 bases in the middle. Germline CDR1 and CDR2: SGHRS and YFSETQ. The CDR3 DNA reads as TGCGCCAGCAGCTTGGAGGCGAGGGCCGGCTCTGGAAACACCATATATTTT. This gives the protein CASSLEARAGSGNTIYF. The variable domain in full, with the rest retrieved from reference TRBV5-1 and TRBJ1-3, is KAGVTQTPRYLIKTRGQQVTLSCSPISGHRSVSWYQQTPGQGLQFLFEYFSETQRNKGNFPGRFSGRQFSNSRSEMNVSTLELGDSALYLCASSLEARAGSGNTIYFGEGSWLTVV.

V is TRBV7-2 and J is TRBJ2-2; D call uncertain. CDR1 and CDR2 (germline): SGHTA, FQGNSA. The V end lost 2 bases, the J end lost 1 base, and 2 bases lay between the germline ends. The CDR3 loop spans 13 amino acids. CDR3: CASSLLNTGELFF. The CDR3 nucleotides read TGTGCCAGCAGCTTACTGAACACCGGGGAGCTGTTTTTT.

CDR3: CAWSAGGDQPQHF. The CDR3 region has the DNA TGTGCCTGGAGTGCAGGAGGAGATCAGCCCCAGCATTTT. The J gene is TRBJ1-5, the V gene TRBV30; no definite D call. The CDR3 has 13 residues. CDR1 GTSNPN and CDR2 SVGIG come from the germline V gene (reference sequence). Between the trimmed V and J ends, which lost 1 base and 5 bases, there was a span of 9 bases.

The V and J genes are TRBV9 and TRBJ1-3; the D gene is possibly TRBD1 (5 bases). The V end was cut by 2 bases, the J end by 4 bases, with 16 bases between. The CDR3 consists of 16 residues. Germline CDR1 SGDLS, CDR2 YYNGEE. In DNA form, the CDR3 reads TGTGCCAGCAGCGTCCTAACAGGCCTCGGGGGAAACACCATATATTTT. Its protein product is CASSVLTGLGGNTIYF.

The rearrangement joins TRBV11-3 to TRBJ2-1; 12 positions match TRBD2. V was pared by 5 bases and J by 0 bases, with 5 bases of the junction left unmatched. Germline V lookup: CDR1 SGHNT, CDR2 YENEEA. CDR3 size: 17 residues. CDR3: CASSQGLAGNSYNEQFF. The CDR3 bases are TGTGCCAGCAGCCAAGGACTAGCGGGGAACTCCTACAATGAGCAGTTCTTC.

CDR3 nucleotide sequence: TGTGCCACCAGGACAGGAACCTACGAGCAGTACTTC. Translating gives CATRTGTYEQYF. This rearrangement joins TRBV19 to TRBJ2-7; 7 bases fit TRBD1. The ends lost 10 bases at V and 2 bases at J; junction bases unmatched: 5. This CDR3 region has 12 residues. Germline CDR1 LNHDA, CDR2 SQIVND (reference sequence).